The entry below gives a single TCR beta chain sequence along with its context. Its antigen is unknown. Within one base of it there is no much larger clone, and no base qualities were kept. The library was prepared using the immunoSEQ multiplex PCR assay. Imported from immuneACCESS, the table was reduced by TCRdb to in-frame sequences with V and J called. These copies leave out some clones; in studies compared against another copy, an unresolved V gene accounts for under half, and the cause of the remainder is not known. Within this sample are 130,000 or so clones, with about 90% of them counted one time only. Clones ranked in the top ten supply 2% to 2.5% of the sample. CDR1 and CDR2 are drawn from the germline V gene (reference sequence): LNHDA, SQIVND. Germline trimming: 2 bases from V, 4 bases from J; junction bases outside gene matches: 6. Taken from cysteine to phenylalanine, the CDR3 has 15 residues. Just CDR3 DNA is preserved here, 45 bases in frame from base 1.

The sample originates from a study of control samples from healthy donors and cancer patients (dated by TCRdb to about 2020). This clonotype was obtained from a woman aged 45 to 65 in good health. The sequence links TRBV19 to TRBJ2-3, with 7 central nucleotides matching TRBD1. The sequenced sample was blood. CDR3 reads: CASSIQWQGADTQYF. DNA sequence: TGTGCCAGTAGTATACAGTGGCAGGGGGCAGATACGCAGTATTTT.